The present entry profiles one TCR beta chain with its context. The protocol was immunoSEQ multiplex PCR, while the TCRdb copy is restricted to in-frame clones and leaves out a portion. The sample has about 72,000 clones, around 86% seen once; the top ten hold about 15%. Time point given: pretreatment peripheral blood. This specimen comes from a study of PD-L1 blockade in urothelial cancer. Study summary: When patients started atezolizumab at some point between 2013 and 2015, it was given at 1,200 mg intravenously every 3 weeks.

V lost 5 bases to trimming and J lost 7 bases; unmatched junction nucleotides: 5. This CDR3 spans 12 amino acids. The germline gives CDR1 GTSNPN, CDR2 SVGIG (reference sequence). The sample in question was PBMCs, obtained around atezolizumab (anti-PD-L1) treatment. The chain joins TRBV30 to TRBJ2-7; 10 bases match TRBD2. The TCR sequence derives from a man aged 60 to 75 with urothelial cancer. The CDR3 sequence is CAWGLAVGEQYF. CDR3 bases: TGTGCCTGGGGACTAGCGGTGGGGGAGCAGTACTTC.